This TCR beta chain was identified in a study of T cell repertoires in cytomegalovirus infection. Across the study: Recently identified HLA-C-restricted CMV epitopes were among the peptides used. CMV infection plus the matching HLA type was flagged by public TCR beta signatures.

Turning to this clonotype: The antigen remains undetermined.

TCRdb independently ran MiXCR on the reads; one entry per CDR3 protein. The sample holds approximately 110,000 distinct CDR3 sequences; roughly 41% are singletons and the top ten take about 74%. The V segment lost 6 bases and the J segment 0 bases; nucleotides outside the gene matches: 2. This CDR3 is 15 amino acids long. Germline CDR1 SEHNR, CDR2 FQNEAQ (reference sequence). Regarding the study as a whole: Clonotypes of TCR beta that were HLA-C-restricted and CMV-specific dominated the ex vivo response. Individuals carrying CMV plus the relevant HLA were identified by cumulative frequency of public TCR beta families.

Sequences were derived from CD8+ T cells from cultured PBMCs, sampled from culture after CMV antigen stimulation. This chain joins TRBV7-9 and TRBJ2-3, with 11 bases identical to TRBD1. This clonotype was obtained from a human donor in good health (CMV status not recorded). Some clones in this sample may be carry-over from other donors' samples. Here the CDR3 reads CASSGQGASTDTQYF. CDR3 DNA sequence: TGTGCCAGCAGTGGACAGGGGGCGAGCACAGATACGCAGTATTTT.